Listed here are 26 T cell receptor beta chains from one sample, sequenced in a study of Graves' ophthalmopathy and Graves' hyperthyroidism. Scientists amplified the TCR beta CDR3 regions from RNA transcripts. HTBI primers were used in a first-round RT-PCR, which preceded a second-round multiplex PCR. One entry per CDR3 protein results from TCRdb running MiXCR on the multiplex PCR reads. The sample consists of 360,000 or so distinct CDR3 sequences, 15% to 20% of them appearing once. The sequenced material came from peripheral blood. The receptors derive from a young woman with Graves' ophthalmopathy.

In this sample, this clonotype turned up many times. The chain combines TRBV20-1 with TRBJ2-5; 9 positions match TRBD1. The CDR3 is 15 amino acids. Germline CDR1 and CDR2: DFQATT and SNEGSKA (reference sequence). J lost 5 bases, V lost 5 bases, and 12 bases had no gene match. CDR3 DNA: TGCAGTGCTTTACAGGGGGCAGGGTTAGAGGAGACCCAGTACTTC. Protein product: CSALQGAGLEETQYF.

This clonotype appeared many times. The CDR3 nucleotides read TGTGCCAGCAGCTCAAGAAACCGGGCCCAGGAGGCCGAGCAGTACTTC. Translation: CASSSRNRAQEAEQYF. The chain employs TRBV7-8 and TRBJ2-7; maybe TRBD2 (5 bases). Trimming removed 4 bases at V and 6 bases at J, with 22 bases between. Germline values: CDR1 SGHVS, CDR2 FQNEAQ. The CDR3 is 16 residues long.

In this sample, this clonotype turned up many times. This chain uses TRBV20-1 with TRBJ2-4; D remains ambiguous. This CDR3 is 15 amino acids long. Looked up from germline, CDR1 is DFQATT and CDR2 is SNEGSKA (reference sequence). The ends were cut back, 0 bases at V and 3 bases at J, with 12 bases in the middle. CDR3 in amino acids: CSARDLQFGKNIQYF. DNA for the CDR3: TGCAGTGCTAGAGATCTTCAGTTTGGCAAAAACATTCAGTACTTC.

This clonotype was picked up a small number of times. The chain couples TRBV7-6 to TRBJ1-1, with D possibly matching TRBD1 (6 bases). Germline V gives CDR1 SGHVS, CDR2 FNYEAQ. V lost 5 bases to trimming and J lost 7 bases, with 20 bases between them. The CDR3 contains 15 residues. The CDR3 DNA reads TGTGCCAGCAGCCTAGGGGGTGTTGGGAGGAATGAAGCTTTCTTT. Residues: CASSLGGVGRNEAFF.

The table lists this clonotype with many counts. The V call is TRBV5-1, the J call TRBJ1-2; D is ambiguous. The V and J ends lost 4 bases and 0 bases respectively, with 10 bases between them. This CDR3 region has 14 residues. CDR1 and CDR2 from the germline V gene are SGHRS and YFSETQ. This chain's CDR3 is CASSPSGSNYGYTF. The CDR3 region has the DNA TGCGCCAGCAGCCCTAGTGGTTCTAACTATGGCTACACCTTC.

The chain couples TRBV20-1 to TRBJ1-2; no reliable D call. The CDR3 contains 14 residues. Germline V lookup: CDR1 DFQATT, CDR2 SNEGSKA (reference sequence). Trimming shortened V by 3 bases and J by 4 bases, and 15 bases separated the two germline ends. CDR3 residues: CSASGFRGFYGYTF. The CDR3 DNA sequence: TGCAGTGCTAGTGGATTCCGGGGTTTCTATGGCTACACCTTC.

This clonotype was observed at least ten times. Since a much larger clone is just one base distant, this may be a read error. The chain uses TRBV28 and TRBJ2-7; TRBD2 matches at 11 bases. This CDR3 contains 15 residues. Germline CDR1 and CDR2: MDHEN and SYDVKM. The CDR3 bases are TGTGCCAGCAGTTTACTAGCGGGAGGTTTCGACGAGCAGTGCTTC. It translates to CASSLLAGGFDEQCF.

On this clonotype: One base away lies a much larger clone, so this may be a sequencing read error. The chain carries TRBV7-8 and TRBJ1-6; D gene ambiguous. Germline-derived CDR1 and CDR2 are SGHVS and FQNEAQ. The CDR3 extends over 15 amino acids. V was clipped by 3 bases and J by 6 bases, with 12 bases between them. The CDR3 loop reads CASSFLESINSPLHF. The CDR3 DNA follows: TGTGCCAGCAGCTTCCTTGAGTCCATTAATTCACCCCTCCACTTT. Filled out from reference TRBV7-8 and TRBJ1-6, the complete variable domain reads GAGVSQSPRYKVAKRGQDVALRCDPISGHVSLFWYQQALGQGPEFLTYFQNEAQLDKSGLPSDRFFAERPEGSVSTLKIQRTQQEDSAVYLCASSFLESINSPLHFGNGTRLTVT.

This clonotype was detected many times. The J gene is TRBJ1-1, the V gene TRBV2; D not certain. Between the trimmed V and J ends, which lost 2 bases and 1 base, there was a span of 8 bases. CDR3 size: 14 residues. CDR1 is SNHLY, CDR2 FYNNEI, per germline. The chain's CDR3 is CASSEFGRNTEAFF. The CDR3 bases are TGTGCCAGCAGTGAATTTGGGCGGAACACTGAAGCTTTCTTT. The whole variable domain, remainder taken from reference TRBV2 and TRBJ1-1, is EPEVTQTPSHQVTQMGQEVILRCVPISNHLYFYWYRQILGQKVEFLVSFYNNEISEKSEIFDDQFSVERPDGSNFTLKIRSTKLEDSAMYFCASSEFGRNTEAFFGQGTRLTVV.

This clonotype was seen many times. The chain employs TRBV28 and TRBJ2-7; the D is unclear. The CDR3 covers 15 residues. The germline V gene encodes CDR1 MDHEN and CDR2 SYDVKM. Trimming pared 4 bases from V and 0 bases from J, leaving 13 bases between. The CDR3 DNA reads as TGTGCCAGCAGTTCTCGCCGTCGGGCCTCCTACGAGCAGTACTTC. Translating it yields CASSSRRRASYEQYF.

This clonotype occurred a few times. The V and J genes are TRBV2 and TRBJ2-2, with D uncertain. Germline CDR1 is SNHLY and CDR2 is FYNNEI. The V end was cut by 4 bases, the J end by 7 bases, with 10 bases between. This CDR3 contains 13 residues. The CDR3 bases are TGTGCCAGCAGTGTGGGGTTGAACGGGGAGCTGTTTTTT. Its protein product is CASSVGLNGELFF.

The chain has TRBV24-1 and TRBJ2-5; 7 nucleotides line up with TRBD2. Germline loops: CDR1 KGHDR, CDR2 SFDVKD. The V segment lost 5 bases and the J segment 0 bases; nucleotides outside the gene matches: 2. CDR3 length: 14 amino acids. The CDR3: CATSGAGNQETQYF. The CDR3 DNA reads TGTGCCACCAGTGGAGCGGGAAACCAAGAGACCCAGTACTTC.

This clonotype has at least ten counts. This chain uses TRBV28 with TRBJ1-1, with D possibly being TRBD1 (6 bases). Germline loops: CDR1 MDHEN, CDR2 SYDVKM. The CDR3 is made up of 17 amino acids. V dropped 5 bases and J dropped 1 base, with 20 bases sitting between them. CDR3 nucleotides: TGTGCCAGCAGTCACGATCAACCGGGACAATCGAACACTGAAGCTTTCTTT. Amino acid sequence: CASSHDQPGQSNTEAFF.

This clonotype was observed many times. This may be a read error: a much more frequent sequence differs by one nucleotide. This sequence joins TRBV12-3 or TRBV12-4 and TRBJ1-1, with 8 positions matching TRBD1. The J segment lost 6 bases and the V segment lost 6 bases, leaving 12 bases of the junction unmatched. This CDR3 is 15 amino acids long. CDR3 sequence reads: CASSPDRTGRPEAFF. CDR3 nucleotides: TGTGCCAGCAGCCCGGACAGGACAGGGCGTCCTGAAGCTTTCTTT.

This clonotype was counted many times. V is TRBV7-3 and J is TRBJ2-6; unclear D gene. The CDR3 has 15 residues. Germline CDR1 is SGHTA and CDR2 is FQGTGA. The V and J ends lost 5 bases and 0 bases respectively, with 8 bases between them. The CDR3 coding sequence is TGTGCCAGCAGCCCATACAGCTCTGGGGCCAACGTCCTGACTTTC. Amino acid sequence: CASSPYSSGANVLTF.

The table lists this clonotype with many counts. The genes are TRBV6-5 and TRBJ2-5; D assignment may be TRBD1 or TRBD2 (6 bases each). The CDR3 covers 16 residues. CDR1 and CDR2 (germline): MNHEY, SVGAGI. The V and J ends lost 2 bases and 5 bases respectively, with 18 bases between them. The CDR3 sequence is CASSYGGGRRTETQYF. CDR3 bases: TGTGCCAGCAGTTACGGAGGGGGGCGCCGAACTGAGACCCAGTACTTC.

This clonotype was recorded at least ten times. The CDR3 loop reads CASSPGAGMDSPLHF. The CDR3 DNA reads as TGTGCCAGTAGTCCCGGAGCAGGGATGGACTCACCCCTCCACTTT. The rearrangement joins TRBV19 to TRBJ1-6; D is perhaps TRBD1 (5 bases). Germline V gene lookup returns CDR1 LNHDA and CDR2 SQIVND (reference sequence). Trimming shortened V by 5 bases and J by 10 bases, and 18 bases separated the two germline ends. There are 15 residues in the CDR3.

This clonotype was counted ten times or more. The chain couples TRBV6-2 or TRBV6-3 to TRBJ2-2, with D possibly TRBD1 on 5 matching bases. Germline values: CDR1 MNHEY, CDR2 SVGEGT. Trimming took off 5 bases at V and 4 bases at J, with 11 bases between the two ends. This CDR3 contains 14 residues. CDR3 in amino acids: CASSPDSSTGELFF. DNA of the CDR3: TGTGCCAGCAGTCCCGACAGTTCCACCGGGGAGCTGTTTTTT.

This clonotype was counted only a few times. The rearrangement joins TRBV6-2 or TRBV6-3 to TRBJ2-7; D may be TRBD2 (6 bases). Between the trimmed V and J ends, which lost 1 base and 6 bases, there was a span of 10 bases. Germline V gene data show CDR1 as MNHEY and CDR2 as SVGEGT. The CDR3 covers 13 residues. CDR3 sequence: CASSYLGLSEQYF. The DNA for the CDR3 is TGTGCCAGCAGTTACTTGGGACTTAGCGAGCAGTACTTC.

The V and J genes are TRBV20-1 and TRBJ2-7, with a tentative D call TRBD2 (7 bases). Germline V gene data show CDR1 as DFQATT and CDR2 as SNEGSKA (reference sequence). The CDR3 consists of 12 residues. V lost 6 bases, J lost 2 bases, and 11 bases lay in between. The chain's CDR3 is CSAGAGAYEQYF. The DNA of the CDR3 is TGCAGTGCGGGGGCGGGAGCCTACGAGCAGTACTTC.

This clonotype has ten or more counts. The CDR3 DNA reads as TGTGCCAGCTCACCACCGATCGGGGAGAGGGGCTCTAATTCACCCCTCCACTTT. It specifies CASSPPIGERGSNSPLHF. The chain links TRBV18 to TRBJ1-6, with D perhaps TRBD1 (5 bases). The V end lost 0 bases, the J end lost 6 bases, and 18 bases lay between the germline ends. CDR1 and CDR2 from the germline V gene are KGHSH and LQKENI. This CDR3 comprises 18 residues. The whole variable domain, remainder taken from reference TRBV18 and TRBJ1-6, is NAGVMQNPRHLVRRRGQEARLRCSPMKGHSHVYWYRQLPEEGLKFMVYLQKENIIDESGMPKERFSAEFPKEGPSILRIQQVVRGDSAAYFCASSPPIGERGSNSPLHFGNGTRLTVT.

This clonotype has only one observation. The chain combines TRBV12-3 or TRBV12-4 with TRBJ2-7, with TRBD2 matching 8 bases. The CDR3 sequence is 15 residues long. The V and J ends lost 1 base and 3 bases, in that order; junction bases with no gene match: 5. This chain's CDR3 is CASSLEAGGIYEQYF. CDR3 nucleotides: TGTGCCAGCAGTTTAGAGGCGGGAGGAATCTACGAGCAGTACTTC.

This clonotype was observed many times. In DNA form, the CDR3 reads TGTGCCAGCAGTTACTCGTCCATAGGGGGAGAGACCCAGTACTTC. This codes for CASSYSSIGGETQYF. The chain has TRBV6-5 and TRBJ2-5; perhaps TRBD1 as D (6 bases). CDR1 and CDR2 from the germline V gene are MNHEY and SVGAGI. The V and J ends lost 0 bases and 4 bases respectively, with 12 bases between them. CDR3 length equals 15 residues.

Many counts were recorded for this clonotype. The chain employs TRBV6-1 and TRBJ1-6, with TRBD1 identical over 8 bases. V lost 6 bases and J lost 5; bases outside the gene matches: 6. Per germline, CDR1 MNHNS and CDR2 SASEGT. There are 15 residues in the CDR3. CDR3 loop: CASSRTGPHNSPLHF. CDR3 DNA sequence: TGTGCCAGCAGCCGGACAGGGCCACATAATTCACCCCTCCACTTT.

This clonotype was detected ten times or more. CDR3: CASRSGTATYEQYF. CDR3 nucleotides: TGTGCCAGCAGATCCGGGACAGCCACCTACGAGCAGTACTTC. The rearrangement links TRBV7-8 to TRBJ2-7; 7 bases match TRBD1. V lost 6 bases and J lost 2; bases outside the gene matches: 7. The germline V gene encodes CDR1 SGHVS and CDR2 FQNEAQ. The CDR3 runs 14 residues. The full variable domain, completed using reference TRBV7-8 and TRBJ2-7, is GAGVSQSPRYKVAKRGQDVALRCDPISGHVSLFWYQQALGQGPEFLTYFQNEAQLDKSGLPSDRFFAERPEGSVSTLKIQRTQQEDSAVYLCASRSGTATYEQYFGPGTRLTVT.

This chain joins TRBV6-5 and TRBJ1-2; D is ambiguous. Trimming pared 4 bases from V and 3 bases from J, leaving 9 bases between. This CDR3 region has 13 residues. The V gene's germline CDR1 is MNHEY and CDR2 SVGAGI. The CDR3 nucleotides are TGTGCCAGCAGTTCAGAGGGCTACTATGGCTACACCTTC. This sequence encodes CASSSEGYYGYTF.